The 17 T cell receptor beta chains below were found in one sample sequenced in a study of control samples from healthy donors and cancer patients (dated by TCRdb to about 2020). The library was obtained by the immunoSEQ multiplex PCR assay. Imported from immuneACCESS, the table was reduced by TCRdb to in-frame sequences with V and J called. These copies leave out some clones; in studies compared against another copy, an unresolved V gene accounts for under half, and the cause of the remainder is not known. The sample has about 160,000 clones on record, nearly 96% of them singletons. Clones ranked in the top ten supply 0.85% to 1.3% of the sample. Input material: blood. These receptors were collected from a woman aged 25 to 39 in good health.

In this sample, this clone turned up once. The V gene is TRBV10-3, the J gene TRBJ2-3, with 9 nucleotides matching TRBD2. V gave up 4 bases and J gave up 4 bases; unmatched junction bases: 3. The CDR3 covers 14 residues. Germline V gene lookup returns CDR1 ENHRY and CDR2 SYGVKD. CDR3 sequence: CAISGTSAPDTQYF. The DNA of the CDR3 is TGTGCCATCAGTGGGACTAGCGCCCCAGATACGCAGTATTTT.

In nucleotides, the CDR3 is TGTGCCAGCAGCCAATGGGACAGGCGGAACTATGGCTACACCTTC. This codes for CASSQWDRRNYGYTF. The chain combines TRBV14 with TRBJ1-2; 8 bases fit TRBD1. CDR3 length: 15 amino acids. Per germline, CDR1 SGHDN and CDR2 FVKESK. V gave up 2 bases and J gave up 2 bases; unmatched junction bases: 4.

CDR3 sequence: CASSPIFRGAGANVLTF. Written as DNA, the CDR3 is TGTGCCAGCAGCCCGATCTTCAGGGGAGCGGGGGCCAACGTCCTGACTTTC. This sequence joins TRBV5-4 and TRBJ2-6; tentatively, D is TRBD1 (6 bases). CDR1 and CDR2 (germline): SGHNT, YYREEE (reference sequence). This CDR3 is built from 17 residues. Trimming cost V 4 bases and J 4 bases, with 18 bases left between them.

J is TRBJ2-2 and V is TRBV7-8, with a tentative D call TRBD2 (5 bases). The CDR3 extends over 15 amino acids. V lost 3 bases and J lost 1, with 9 bases in between. Germline lookup yields CDR1 SGHVS and CDR2 FQNEAQ. The CDR3: CASSFSGQNTGELFF. DNA of the CDR3: TGTGCCAGCAGCTTCAGCGGCCAGAACACCGGGGAGCTGTTTTTT.

This chain connects TRBV5-4 to TRBJ2-7, with D possibly being TRBD2 (6 bases). V lost 3 bases, J lost 4 bases, and 8 bases lay in between. Germline V gene sequence: CDR1 SGHNT, CDR2 YYREEE (reference sequence). This CDR3 is 12 amino acids long. The CDR3 DNA reads TGTGCCAGCAGCTACGGGGGTTACGAGCAGTACTTC. Amino acids: CASSYGGYEQYF.

The chain joins TRBV6-4 to TRBJ1-2; TRBD1 matches 7 bases. V was pared by 5 bases and J by 0 bases, with 12 bases of the junction left unmatched. The CDR3 is made up of 17 amino acids. Germline lookup yields CDR1 MRHNA and CDR2 SNTAGT. The CDR3 DNA reads as TGTGCCAGCAGTTACGAGACGTGGGACAGAACTAACTATGGCTACACCTTC. Its translation is CASSYETWDRTNYGYTF.

V and J are TRBV9 and TRBJ2-2, with TRBD2 matching over 9 bases. The CDR3 is 16 residues long. CDR1 is SGDLS, CDR2 YYNGEE, per germline. Germline trimming cut 0 bases from V and 4 bases from J; bases unmatched to any gene: 4. CDR3 loop: CASSVVAGVGTGELFF. The CDR3 nucleotides read TGTGCCAGCAGCGTAGTAGCGGGAGTGGGCACCGGGGAGCTGTTTTTT.

The chain links TRBV2 to TRBJ2-5, with 14 bases that match TRBD2. V was clipped by 2 bases and J by 4 bases; unmatched bases: 15. CDR1 is SNHLY and CDR2 is FYNNEI in the germline V gene. This CDR3 contains 20 residues. CDR3 in amino acids: CASSESPFLTSGRARETQYF. The CDR3 nucleotides are TGTGCCAGCAGTGAATCTCCTTTCCTGACTAGCGGGAGGGCCCGAGAGACCCAGTACTTC.

The chain joins TRBV7-2 to TRBJ1-2; the match to TRBD1 covers 8 bases. V shed 5 bases, J shed 2 bases, and the junction held 7 bases outside the gene matches. Germline V gives CDR1 SGHTA, CDR2 FQGNSA. The CDR3 contains 15 residues. The CDR3 coding sequence is TGTGCCAGCAGCCGTGGGGGGACAGGCAACTATGGCTACACCTTC. Its translation: CASSRGGTGNYGYTF. The full variable domain, rest sourced from reference TRBV7-2 and TRBJ1-2, is GAGVSQSPSNKVTEKGKDVELRCDPISGHTALYWYRQSLGQGLEFLIYFQGNSAPDKSGLPSDRFSAERTGGSVSTLTIQRTQQEDSAVYLCASSRGGTGNYGYTFGSGTRLTVV.

The chain uses TRBV30 and TRBJ2-1; 8 bases fit TRBD2. Germline CDR1 GTSNPN, CDR2 SVGIG (reference sequence). The V segment lost 3 bases and the J segment 5 bases; nucleotides outside the gene matches: 12. There are 16 residues in the CDR3. CDR3 sequence (DNA): TGTGCCTGGAGACCTCGACTAGCGAACCCTAACAATGAGCAGTTCTTC. This sequence encodes CAWRPRLANPNNEQFF.

V is TRBV5-5 and J is TRBJ1-1; TRBD1 matches at 7 bases. Germline lookup yields CDR1 SGHKS and CDR2 YYEKEE (reference sequence). The CDR3 loop spans 15 amino acids. V shed 1 base, J shed 0 bases, and the junction held 3 bases outside the gene matches. The CDR3, as DNA: TGTGCCAGCAGCTTGTCAGGGGGGTTGAACACTGAAGCTTTCTTT. Encoded protein: CASSLSGGLNTEAFF.

The chain joins TRBV4-1 to TRBJ1-4, with D perhaps matching TRBD1 (5 bases). Germline V CDR1 and CDR2: MGHRA, YSYEKL. The CDR3 totals 14 residues. The V and J ends lost 4 bases and 8 bases respectively, with 14 bases between them. As DNA, the CDR3 is TGCGCCAGCAGCCGTAAGAGGGGCGGCGAAAAACTGTTTTTT. Translating gives CASSRKRGGEKLFF.

Only one count was recorded for this clone. A junction boundary mismatches the germline segment, possibly from a read error. The chain employs TRBV7-9 and TRBJ2-5; 10 nucleotides align to TRBD1. This CDR3 is 15 amino acids long. Germline CDR1 is SEHNR and CDR2 is FQNEAQ (reference sequence). The CDR3 here is CAGSPGTGDGETQYF. CDR3 nucleotides: TGTGCCGGCAGCCCCGGGACAGGGGATGGGGAGACCCAGTACTTC.

The rearrangement uses TRBV6-5 and TRBJ2-3; the D is unclear. CDR1 MNHEY and CDR2 SVGAGI come from the germline V gene. The CDR3 runs to 11 residues. Trimming took 7 bases from V and 4 from J, leaving 6 bases between them. The CDR3 sequence is CASNRADTQYF. The CDR3 nucleotides are TGTGCCAGCAATCGGGCAGATACGCAGTATTTT.

This chain joins TRBV18 and TRBJ1-5; D not certain. This CDR3 comprises 13 residues. V lost 4 bases and J 0 bases, leaving 4 bases between the germline ends. The V gene's germline CDR1 is KGHSH and CDR2 LQKENI. CDR3 bases: TGTGCCAGCTCACGGGATAGCAATCAGCCCCAGCATTTT. Translated, it gives CASSRDSNQPQHF.

This chain connects TRBV3-1 (or the pseudogene TRBV3-2) to TRBJ2-1; TRBD2 is a possible D gene (5 bases). Trimming stripped 0 bases from V and 1 base from J, with 10 bases between. Germline loops: CDR1 LGHDT, CDR2 YNNKEL (reference sequence). The CDR3 totals 16 residues. The CDR3 loop is CASSQDQSGSYNEQFF. CDR3 nucleotide sequence: TGTGCCAGCAGCCAAGATCAATCGGGGTCCTACAATGAGCAGTTCTTC.

The chain has TRBV5-1 and TRBJ1-2; tentative D call: TRBD1 (5 bases). V shed 2 bases and J shed 3 bases, with 11 bases lying between them. This CDR3 has 14 amino acids. Germline values: CDR1 SGHRS, CDR2 YFSETQ. The CDR3 loop is CASSFRQGDYGYTF. The CDR3 bases are TGCGCCAGCAGCTTCCGGCAGGGCGACTATGGCTACACCTTC.